The subject of this entry is one TCR beta chain. The data were taken from a study of T cell responses to AZD1222 COVID-19 vaccine. The repertoire was sequenced with immunoSEQ multiplex PCR; TCRdb's copy has only in-frame clones and lacks some. In the table there are 150,000 to 200,000 clones, approximately 90% of which are singletons. V was trimmed by 2 bases and J by 5 bases, leaving 13 bases between them. The CDR3 totals 14 residues. Germline V gene data show CDR1 as SGHRS and CDR2 as YFSETQ. This sequence was found in an adult in good health. This specimen consisted of peripheral blood, obtained on day 0 of AZD1222 vaccination. The V gene is TRBV5-1, the J gene TRBJ2-5, with a tentative D call TRBD2 (6 bases). In DNA, the CDR3 is TGCGCCAGCAGCTTTGGGGCGGGGAGGGAGACCCAGTACTTC. It encodes CASSFGAGRETQYF. The full variable domain, rest sourced from reference TRBV5-1 and TRBJ2-5, is KAGVTQTPRYLIKTRGQQVTLSCSPISGHRSVSWYQQTPGQGLQFLFEYFSETQRNKGNFPGRFSGRQFSNSRSEMNVSTLELGDSALYLCASSFGAGRETQYFGPGTRLLVL.